The rows below give T cell receptor beta chains drawn from one sample of a study of cytomegalovirus exposure and HLA in healthy donors. Measured with immunoSEQ multiplex PCR; TCRdb has only the in-frame clones, and not every one. This sample carries about 130,000 clones, around 83% of them seen once, and the ten largest clones take 1.2%. Sequenced material: PBMCs. The receptors stem from a girl aged 2 to 10 in good health and CMV-seronegative. Each CDR3 is given with its conserved first and last residue. The D gene is left open where the match is weak. Clone size is shown for a subset of rows, as once, few, many or a class of expanded clone.

v_call: TRBV19; clone_size: -; j_call: TRBJ2-7; d_call: TRBD2; cdr3_nt: TGTGCCAGTAGTATGGGAGCGGGGGCGGCCTACGAGCAGTACTTC; cdr3_aa: CASSMGAGAAYEQYF
v_call: TRBV25-1; clone_size: -; j_call: TRBJ2-2; d_call: TRBD1; cdr3_nt: TGTGCCAGCAGTGAATATGGGACAGGGAACACCGGGGAGCTGTTTTTT; cdr3_aa: CASSEYGTGNTGELFF
v_call: TRBV7-9; clone_size: few; j_call: TRBJ1-1; d_call: -; cdr3_nt: TGTGCCAGCAGCTTAGTGAATGGGGGGATGAACACTGAAGCTTTCTTT; cdr3_aa: CASSLVNGGMNTEAFF
v_call: TRBV12-1; clone_size: -; j_call: TRBJ2-1; d_call: -; cdr3_nt: TGTGCCAGCAGCGCTCACCAGGGTAGGACCTACAATGAGCAGTTCTTC; cdr3_aa: CASSAHQGRTYNEQFF
v_call: TRBV16; clone_size: once; j_call: TRBJ2-7; d_call: -; cdr3_nt: TGTGCCAGCAGCCCTCTCGGTGGAGCGGGTTACGAGCAGTACTTC; cdr3_aa: CASSPLGGAGYEQYF
v_call: TRBV5-4; clone_size: -; j_call: TRBJ2-1; d_call: TRBD1; cdr3_nt: TGTGCCAGCAGCTCGAACAGGGGACCACCCTACAATGAGCAGTTCTTC; cdr3_aa: CASSSNRGPPYNEQFF
v_call: TRBV11-2; clone_size: once; j_call: TRBJ2-1; d_call: TRBD2; cdr3_nt: TGTGCCAGCAGCATAAATAGCGGGGGCAACAATGAGCAGTTCTTC; cdr3_aa: CASSINSGGNNEQFF
v_call: TRBV7-8; clone_size: -; j_call: TRBJ2-7; d_call: -; cdr3_nt: TGTGCCAGCAGCTTAGGTGCGGGCTACGAGCAGTACTTC; cdr3_aa: CASSLGAGYEQYF
v_call: TRBV7-2; clone_size: -; j_call: TRBJ1-3; d_call: TRBD1; cdr3_nt: TGTGCCAGCAGCTTAGGAGACAGGGGCTATGGAAACACCATATATTTT; cdr3_aa: CASSLGDRGYGNTIYF
v_call: TRBV10-1; clone_size: -; j_call: TRBJ2-7; d_call: -; cdr3_nt: TGCGCCAGCACCCACGTTAACAGGGTGGAGCAGTACTTC; cdr3_aa: CASTHVNRVEQYF
v_call: TRBV18; clone_size: once; j_call: TRBJ1-1; d_call: -; cdr3_nt: TGTGCCAGCTCGTCACTGGGGGGAGCTGAAGCTTTCTTT; cdr3_aa: CASSSLGGAEAFF
v_call: TRBV18; clone_size: -; j_call: TRBJ1-1; d_call: -; cdr3_nt: TGTGCCAGCTCCCCGAACGGTTTAACGGGAGGGAACACTGAAGCTTTCTTT; cdr3_aa: CASSPNGLTGGNTEAFF
v_call: TRBV9; clone_size: -; j_call: TRBJ2-3; d_call: -; cdr3_nt: TGTGCCAGCAGCGTAGATTCTTTGGATACGCAGTATTTT; cdr3_aa: CASSVDSLDTQYF
v_call: TRBV30; clone_size: -; j_call: TRBJ1-4; d_call: TRBD1; cdr3_nt: TGTGCCTGGAGTTTAGGGACAGCAACTAATGAAAAACTGTTTTTT; cdr3_aa: CAWSLGTATNEKLFF
v_call: TRBV9; clone_size: once; j_call: TRBJ2-3; d_call: TRBD2; cdr3_nt: TGTGCCAGCAGCGTAGGAGCGGGGGGGGGCGATACGCAGTATTTT; cdr3_aa: CASSVGAGGGDTQYF
v_call: TRBV4-1; clone_size: -; j_call: TRBJ2-5; d_call: -; cdr3_nt: TGCGCCAGCAGCCAAGGGCGTGGGCTGGGGACCCAGTACTTC; cdr3_aa: CASSQGRGLGTQYF
v_call: TRBV9; clone_size: -; j_call: TRBJ2-6; d_call: -; cdr3_nt: TGTGCCAGCAGCGTACACATCGCTGGGGCCAACGTCCTGACTTTC; cdr3_aa: CASSVHIAGANVLTF
v_call: TRBV19; clone_size: -; j_call: TRBJ2-7; d_call: TRBD2; cdr3_nt: TGTGCCAGTAGTATAGCTGGCGGGAGTGGGTCCTACGAGCAGTACTTC; cdr3_aa: CASSIAGGSGSYEQYF
v_call: TRBV25-1; clone_size: -; j_call: TRBJ2-7; d_call: -; cdr3_nt: TGTGCCAGCAGTGAAGCCAGCTCCTACGAGCAGTACTTC; cdr3_aa: CASSEASSYEQYF
v_call: TRBV5-4; clone_size: -; j_call: TRBJ2-7; d_call: -; cdr3_nt: TGTGCCAGCAGCTTCGGCGGGACCTCCTACGAGCAGTACTTC; cdr3_aa: CASSFGGTSYEQYF